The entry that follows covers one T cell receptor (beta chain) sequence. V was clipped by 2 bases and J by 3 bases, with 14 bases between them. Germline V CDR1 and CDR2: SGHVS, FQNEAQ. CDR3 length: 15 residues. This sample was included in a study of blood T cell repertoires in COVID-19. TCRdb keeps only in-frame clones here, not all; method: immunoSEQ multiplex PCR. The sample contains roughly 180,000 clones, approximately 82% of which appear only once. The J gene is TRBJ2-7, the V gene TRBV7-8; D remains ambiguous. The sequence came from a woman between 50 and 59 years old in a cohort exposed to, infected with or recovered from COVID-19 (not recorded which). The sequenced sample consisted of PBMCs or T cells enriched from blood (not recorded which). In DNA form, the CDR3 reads TGTGCCAGCAGCTTATCGGGTGCCGTAATCTACGAGCAGTACTTC. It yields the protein CASSLSGAVIYEQYF. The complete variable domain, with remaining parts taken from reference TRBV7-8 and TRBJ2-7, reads GAGVSQSPRYKVAKRGQDVALRCDPISGHVSLFWYQQALGQGPEFLTYFQNEAQLDKSGLPSDRFFAERPEGSVSTLKIQRTQQEDSAVYLCASSLSGAVIYEQYFGPGTRLTVT.